Presented here are 12 T cell receptor beta chains from one specimen sequenced in a study of blood T cell repertoires in COVID-19. Clones were sequenced by immunoSEQ multiplex PCR, and TCRdb holds only the in-frame ones, with some missing. The table shows over 250,000 clones, with 75% to 90% occurring only once. Specimen: PBMCs or T cells enriched from blood (not recorded which). The receptor set was obtained from a woman younger than 30 who had recovered from COVID-19.

The CDR3 here is CASNPTPGDTEAFF. The DNA of the CDR3 is TGTGCCAGTAACCCGACCCCGGGGGACACTGAAGCTTTCTTT. The rearrangement uses TRBV19 and TRBJ1-1; a possible D gene is TRBD1 (5 bases). The CDR3 totals 14 residues. V lost 7 bases to trimming and J lost 3 bases, with 15 bases between them. The germline gives CDR1 LNHDA, CDR2 SQIVND (reference sequence).

V usage is TRBV9 and J usage is TRBJ2-3, with D perhaps TRBD1 (6 bases). The CDR3 contains 14 residues. Trimming took 4 bases from V and 2 from J, leaving 11 bases between them. Germline V gene sequence: CDR1 SGDLS, CDR2 YYNGEE. The CDR3, as DNA: TGTGCCAGCAGCCCAGCAGGGGCCACAGATACGCAGTATTTT. This codes for CASSPAGATDTQYF.

The chain joins TRBV19 to TRBJ1-2, with D perhaps TRBD1 (6 bases). The CDR3 consists of 14 residues. CDR1 and CDR2 from the germline V gene are LNHDA and SQIVND (reference sequence). V was trimmed by 5 bases and J by 5 bases, leaving 15 bases between them. The CDR3 nucleotides read TGTGCCAGTAGTTTTGGACAGTCTCTATATGGCTACACCTTC. The encoded protein is CASSFGQSLYGYTF.

The chain joins TRBV28 to TRBJ1-5; maybe TRBD1 (5 bases). The germline V gene has CDR1 MDHEN and CDR2 SYDVKM. The CDR3 contains 13 residues. V was clipped by 7 bases and J by 3 bases, with 10 bases between them. The CDR3 nucleotides are TGTGCCAGCAACTTAGGGGCCAATCAGCCCCAGCATTTT. This sequence encodes CASNLGANQPQHF. Filled out from reference TRBV28 and TRBJ1-5, the complete variable domain reads DVKVTQSSRYLVKRTGEKVFLECVQDMDHENMFWYRQDPGLGLRLIYFSYDVKMKEKGDIPEGYSVSREKKERFSLILESASTNQTSMYLCASNLGANQPQHFGDGTRLSIL.

This clone was detected only once. The chain employs TRBV2 and TRBJ2-3; 10 bases are a match to TRBD2. The CDR3 is 16 amino acids. The V segment lost 6 bases and the J segment 1 base; nucleotides outside the gene matches: 7. The germline CDR1 and CDR2 sequences are SNHLY and FYNNEI. The CDR3 reads CASRLRSGGGTDTQYF. CDR3 bases: TGTGCCAGCAGGCTTCGGAGCGGGGGGGGCACAGATACGCAGTATTTT.

The chain employs TRBV3-1 (or the pseudogene TRBV3-2) and TRBJ2-5; the match to TRBD2 covers 8 bases. The trim removed 4 bases at V and 0 bases at J, leaving 7 bases unmatched. The length of the CDR3 is 16 residues. CDR1 LGHDT and CDR2 YNNKEL come from the germline V gene (reference sequence). Here the CDR3 reads CASSRLSGVYQETQYF. CDR3 DNA sequence: TGTGCCAGCAGCCGCCTTAGCGGGGTGTACCAAGAGACCCAGTACTTC.

The count of this clone is one. The CDR3 region has the DNA TGTGCCAGCTCAGGGGGCACAGATACGCAGTATTTT. This gives the protein CASSGGTDTQYF. J is TRBJ2-3 and V is TRBV6-5, with D possibly matching TRBD1 (6 bases). Between the trimmed V and J ends, which lost 8 bases and 1 base, there was a span of 7 bases. This CDR3 is built from 12 residues. Germline CDR1 and CDR2: MNHEY and SVGAGI.

The rearrangement links TRBV5-1 to TRBJ2-2; 7 bases fit TRBD1. Germline V gene lookup returns CDR1 SGHRS and CDR2 YFSETQ. The CDR3 is 14 amino acids. The ends lost 3 bases at V and 3 bases at J; junction bases unmatched: 2. The CDR3 loop is CASSWGQHTGELFF. DNA for the CDR3: TGCGCCAGCAGCTGGGGACAGCACACCGGGGAGCTGTTTTTT.

The chain carries TRBV4-1 and TRBJ1-1; 7 bases map to TRBD1. Trimming removed 2 bases from V and 8 bases from J; junction bases left unmatched: 8. Looked up from germline, CDR1 is MGHRA and CDR2 is YSYEKL. The CDR3 extends over 14 amino acids. The CDR3 DNA sequence: TGCGCCAGCAGCCAAACAGGGGTGCTACTAGAAGCTTTCTTT. It specifies CASSQTGVLLEAFF.

The V call is TRBV28, the J call TRBJ1-2, with 9 bases lining up with TRBD1. Trimming took 6 bases from V and 6 from J; bases not matched to a gene: 5. CDR3 length: 13 amino acids. The germline V gene encodes CDR1 MDHEN and CDR2 SYDVKM. The CDR3 bases are TGTGCCAGCAGCGTGGGACAGGGCCATGGCTACACCTTC. Residues: CASSVGQGHGYTF.

In the case of this clone: Other nucleotide sequences from this sample produce the same CDR3. This chain connects TRBV12-3 or TRBV12-4 to TRBJ1-1, with D perhaps matching TRBD1 (5 bases). V was cut by 3 bases and J by 5 bases, with 10 bases left in between. The CDR3 contains 13 residues. The CDR3 nucleotides are TGTGCCAGCAGTTTGGGGGGGTTTACTGAAGCTTTCTTT. This translates into CASSLGGFTEAFF.

The chain carries TRBV5-1 and TRBJ2-5; weak D call: TRBD2 (5 bases). Germline CDR1 and CDR2: SGHRS and YFSETQ. CDR3 length equals 11 residues. Deletions cut 8 bases from V and 1 base from J, with 6 bases between. Here the CDR3 reads CARGSQETQYF. CDR3 DNA: TGCGCCAGGGGGAGCCAAGAGACCCAGTACTTC.